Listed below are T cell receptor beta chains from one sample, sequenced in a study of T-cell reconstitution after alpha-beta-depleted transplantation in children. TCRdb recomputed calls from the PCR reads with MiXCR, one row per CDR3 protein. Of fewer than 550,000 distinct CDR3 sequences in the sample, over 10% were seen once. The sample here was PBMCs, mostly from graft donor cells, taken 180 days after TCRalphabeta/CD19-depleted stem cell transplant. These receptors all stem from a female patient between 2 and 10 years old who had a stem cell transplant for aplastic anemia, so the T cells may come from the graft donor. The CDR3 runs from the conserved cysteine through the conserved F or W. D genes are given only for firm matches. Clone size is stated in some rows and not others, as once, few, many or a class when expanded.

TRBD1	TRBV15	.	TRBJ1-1	CATSRDRRGTGVSTEAFF	TGTGCCACCAGCAGAGATCGGAGAGGGACAGGGGTATCCACTGAAGCTTTCTTT
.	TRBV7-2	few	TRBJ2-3	CASSFTPTDTQYF	TGTGCCAGCAGCTTTACTCCCACAGATACGCAGTATTTT
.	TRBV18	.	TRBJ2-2	CASSPHTGFTGELFF	TGTGCCAGCTCACCTCATACAGGATTCACCGGGGAGCTGTTTTTT
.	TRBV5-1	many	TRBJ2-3	CASSLAGRGADTQYF	TGCGCCAGCAGCTTGGCAGGGCGGGGCGCAGATACGCAGTATTTT
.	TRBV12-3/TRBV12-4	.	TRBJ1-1	CASSRKAYTEAFF	TGTGCCAGCAGTCGAAAGGCCTACACTGAAGCTTTCTTT
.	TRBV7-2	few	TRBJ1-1	CASSIRSGIRVGTEAFF	TGTGCCAGCAGCATCCGTTCGGGTATTAGGGTGGGAACTGAAGCTTTCTTT
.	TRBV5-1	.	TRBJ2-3	CASSDLLEVGPDTQYF	TGCGCCAGCAGCGACTTACTAGAGGTGGGCCCAGATACGCAGTATTTT
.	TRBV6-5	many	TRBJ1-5	CASLRTVSNQPQHF	TGTGCCAGCCTAAGGACGGTTAGCAATCAGCCCCAGCATTTT
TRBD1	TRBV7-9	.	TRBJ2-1	CASSPGQGWWQFF	TGTGCCAGCAGCCCGGGACAGGGCTGGTGGCAGTTCTTC
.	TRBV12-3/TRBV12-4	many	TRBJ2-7	CASSYGNYEQYF	TGTGCCAGCAGTTACGGCAACTACGAGCAGTACTTC
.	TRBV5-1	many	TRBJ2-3	CASSISGADTQYF	TGCGCCAGCAGCATATCAGGGGCAGATACGCAGTATTTT
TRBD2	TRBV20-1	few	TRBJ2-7	CSAQTSGRYEQYF	TGCAGTGCTCAGACTAGCGGACGCTACGAGCAGTACTTC
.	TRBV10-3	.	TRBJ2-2	CATRPSEFNTGELFF	TGTGCCACCCGACCCAGTGAATTTAACACCGGGGAGCTGTTTTTT
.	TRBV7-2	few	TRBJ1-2	CASSPMRENYGYTF	TGTGCCAGCAGCCCGATGCGAGAGAACTATGGCTACACCTTC
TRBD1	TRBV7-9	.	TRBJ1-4	CASSQGGDFNEKLFF	TGTGCCAGCAGCCAGGGGGGCGACTTTAATGAAAAACTGTTTTTT
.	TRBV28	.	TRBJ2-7	CASSNSGLQSSYEQYF	TGTGCCAGCAGCAATTCAGGGTTGCAGAGCTCCTACGAGCAGTACTTC
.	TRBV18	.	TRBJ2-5	CASSIRSHRPAGTQYF	TGTGCCAGCTCTATACGAAGTCACCGTCCAGCGGGGACCCAGTACTTC
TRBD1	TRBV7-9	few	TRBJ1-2	CASSPWTGKGTNYGYTF	TGTGCCAGCAGCCCTTGGACAGGGAAGGGTACTAACTATGGCTACACCTTC
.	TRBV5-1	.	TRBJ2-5	CASSGKISRGETQYF	TGCGCCAGCAGCGGAAAAATAAGCAGGGGAGAGACCCAGTACTTC
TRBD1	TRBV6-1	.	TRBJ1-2	CASSPDREYGYTF	TGTGCCAGCAGCCCGGACAGGGAATATGGCTACACCTTC
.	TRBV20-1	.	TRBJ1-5	CSARESTRGHSNQPQHF	TGCAGTGCTAGAGAATCTACCCGGGGCCATAGCAATCAGCCCCAGCATTTT
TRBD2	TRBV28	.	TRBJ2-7	CASSTRTSGNEQYF	TGTGCCAGCAGTACACGGACTAGCGGGAACGAGCAGTACTTC
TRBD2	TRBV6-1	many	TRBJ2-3	CASSASGGPGTDTQYF	TGTGCCAGCAGTGCTAGCGGGGGGCCGGGAACAGATACGCAGTATTTT
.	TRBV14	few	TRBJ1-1	CASSQDAGLGTEAFF	TGTGCCAGCAGCCAAGATGCAGGTCTAGGAACTGAAGCTTTCTTT
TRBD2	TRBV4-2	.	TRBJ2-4	CASSQTSGLAKNIQYF	TGTGCCAGCAGCCAAACTAGCGGGCTAGCCAAAAACATTCAGTACTTC
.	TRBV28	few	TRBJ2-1	CASSPRLANNEQFF	TGTGCCAGCAGTCCCAGGCTAGCCAACAATGAGCAGTTCTTC
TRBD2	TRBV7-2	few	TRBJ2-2	CASSLRGGRGGTGELFF	TGTGCCAGCAGCTTAAGGGGCGGGAGAGGAGGCACCGGGGAGCTGTTTTTT
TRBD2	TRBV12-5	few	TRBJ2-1	CASAEGGSSYNEQFF	TGTGCTAGTGCTGAGGGAGGGAGCTCCTACAATGAGCAGTTCTTC
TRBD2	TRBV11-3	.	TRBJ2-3	CASKRGADTDTQYF	TGTGCCAGCAAGCGGGGGGCGGACACAGATACGCAGTATTTT
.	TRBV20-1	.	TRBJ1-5	CSARGRTDYSNQPQHF	TGCAGTGCTAGAGGAAGGACAGATTATAGCAATCAGCCCCAGCATTTT
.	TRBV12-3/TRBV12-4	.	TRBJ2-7	CASSGGPIYEQYF	TGTGCCAGCAGCGGCGGCCCCATCTACGAGCAGTACTTC
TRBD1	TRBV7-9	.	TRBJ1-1	CASSPSDRTGTRKTEAFF	TGTGCCAGCAGCCCCAGCGATCGGACAGGGACGCGAAAAACTGAAGCTTTCTTT
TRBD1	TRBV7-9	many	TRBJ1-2	CASSYGTATNYGYTF	TGTGCCAGCAGCTACGGGACAGCGACAAACTATGGCTACACCTTC
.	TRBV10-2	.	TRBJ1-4	CASKGLGGTNEKLFF	TGCGCCAGCAAAGGCTTGGGGGGAACTAATGAAAAACTGTTTTTT
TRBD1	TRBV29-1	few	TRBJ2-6	CSVEDHRGFSGANVLTF	TGCAGCGTTGAAGATCACAGGGGGTTTTCTGGGGCCAACGTCCTGACTTTC
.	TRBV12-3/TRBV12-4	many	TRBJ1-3	CASSSLHPSGNTIYF	TGTGCCAGCAGTTCGCTCCACCCATCTGGAAACACCATATATTTT
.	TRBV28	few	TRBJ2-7	CASSRQGGQYF	TGTGCCAGCAGTCGGCAGGGGGGGCAGTACTTC
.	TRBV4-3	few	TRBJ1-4	CASSQVRQAWDEKLFF	TGCGCCAGCAGCCAAGTCAGACAGGCCTGGGACGAAAAACTGTTTTTT
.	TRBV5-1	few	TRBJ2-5	CASSPRMGNVETQYF	TGCGCCAGCAGCCCCCGGATGGGAAATGTGGAGACCCAGTACTTC
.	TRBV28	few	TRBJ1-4	CASSPIFRDSNEKLFF	TGTGCCAGCAGTCCCATCTTCCGGGACTCGAATGAAAAACTGTTTTTT
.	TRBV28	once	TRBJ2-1	CASSLSGGIPYDNEEFF	TGTGCCAGCAGTTTATCTGGGGGGATTCCCTACGACAATGAGGAGTTCTTC
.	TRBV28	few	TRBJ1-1	CASSWAGMNTEAFF	TGTGCCAGCAGTTGGGCAGGGATGAACACTGAAGCTTTCTTT
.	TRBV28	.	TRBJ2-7	CASSLILYEQYF	TGTGCCAGCAGTCTTATCCTCTACGAGCAGTACTTC
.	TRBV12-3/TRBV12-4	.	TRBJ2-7	CASSSRLSSAYEQYF	TGTGCCAGCAGTTCCAGGTTGAGTTCGGCCTACGAGCAGTACTTC
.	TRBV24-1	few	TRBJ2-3	CATSDRTDTQYF	TGTGCCACTTCAGACCGGACAGATACGCAGTATTTT
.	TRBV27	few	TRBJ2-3	CASSFWSNPTDTQYF	TGTGCCAGCAGTTTTTGGAGCAACCCCACAGATACGCAGTATTTT
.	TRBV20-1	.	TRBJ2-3	CSAPTRRKGDTQYF	TGCAGTGCTCCGACCAGACGCAAGGGGGATACGCAGTATTTT